This section outlines one T cell receptor beta chain sequence together with its context. This sample was included in a study of blood T cell repertoires in COVID-19. About the study: Spain, Italy and the United States supplied samples that represented acute and convalescent COVID-19. Sources were T cells, B-cell-depleted T cells, or PBMCs; the material itself was cDNA or gDNA.

Germline loops: CDR1 SGHVS, CDR2 FQNEAQ. The CDR3 sequence is 15 residues long. After removal of 5 bases from V and 2 bases from J, the junction contained 2 bases not matched to a gene. Study processing details: Reference gene primers were amplified, and this amplification served to estimate nucleated cell counts. The table came from immunoSEQ multiplex PCR; TCRdb's copy has only in-frame clones and leaves some out. Clonal size and the V and J genes are those of that table, whereas D and trimming came from the DNA. The repertoire consists of some 100,000 clones, with around 80% occurring once and the leading ten covering approximately 4.3%.

The specimen sequenced was peripheral blood. This sequence joins TRBV7-8 and TRBJ2-1, with 11 bases lining up with TRBD2. The source of this sequence is a human donor in a cohort sampled during active or convalescent COVID-19. The DNA of the CDR3 is TGTGCCAGCAGCAAGACTAGCGGGGCCTACAATGAGCAGTTCTTC. Its protein product is CASSKTSGAYNEQFF. The full variable domain, completed using reference TRBV7-8 and TRBJ2-1, is GAGVSQSPRYKVAKRGQDVALRCDPISGHVSLFWYQQALGQGPEFLTYFQNEAQLDKSGLPSDRFFAERPEGSVSTLKIQRTQQEDSAVYLCASSKTSGAYNEQFFGPGTRLTVL.